The rows below give T cell receptor beta chains drawn from one sample of a study of cytomegalovirus exposure and HLA in healthy donors. The repertoire was sequenced with immunoSEQ multiplex PCR; TCRdb's copy has only in-frame clones and lacks some. The sample lists over 110,000 clones; approximately 80% were seen once. Sample: PBMCs. The source of these receptors is a woman aged 40 to 50 in good health and CMV-seropositive. Each CDR3 is given with its conserved first and last residue. Fields, in order: J gene, clone size, V gene, CDR3 length, D gene, CDR3 protein, CDR3 DNA. The D gene is left open where the match is weak. Expanded clones are given a class, and other clones once, few, many or no size at all.

j_call: TRBJ2-2; clone_size: few; v_call: TRBV2; cdr3_length: 13; d_call: NA; cdr3_aa: CASSDSNTGELFF; cdr3_nt: TGTGCCAGCAGCGACTCGAACACCGGGGAGCTGTTTTTT
j_call: TRBJ2-3; clone_size: NA; v_call: TRBV27; cdr3_length: 14; d_call: TRBD1; cdr3_aa: CASRRQGLTDTQYF; cdr3_nt: TGTGCCAGCAGACGACAGGGTCTCACAGATACGCAGTATTTT
j_call: TRBJ1-2; clone_size: NA; v_call: TRBV29-1; cdr3_length: 13; d_call: NA; cdr3_aa: CSVRDNRNYGYTF; cdr3_nt: TGCAGCGTCCGGGACAACCGTAACTATGGCTACACCTTC
j_call: TRBJ2-7; clone_size: NA; v_call: TRBV28; cdr3_length: 17; d_call: TRBD1; cdr3_aa: CASSFNYRDRSFYEQYF; cdr3_nt: TGTGCCAGCAGTTTCAACTACCGGGACAGGTCCTTCTACGAGCAGTACTTC
j_call: TRBJ1-4; clone_size: NA; v_call: TRBV6-1; cdr3_length: 15; d_call: NA; cdr3_aa: CASSTTWGGAEKLFF; cdr3_nt: TGTGCCAGCAGTACCACGTGGGGGGGGGCGGAGAAACTGTTTTTT
j_call: TRBJ2-7; clone_size: NA; v_call: TRBV18; cdr3_length: 17; d_call: TRBD2; cdr3_aa: CASSYSTQVSGSGEQYF; cdr3_nt: TGTGCCAGCTCATACTCAACCCAGGTTAGCGGGAGTGGCGAGCAGTACTTC
j_call: TRBJ1-2; clone_size: NA; v_call: TRBV9; cdr3_length: 14; d_call: TRBD1; cdr3_aa: CASSGPGTGYGYTF; cdr3_nt: TGTGCCAGCAGCGGCCCCGGGACAGGTTATGGCTACACCTTC
j_call: TRBJ2-2; clone_size: few; v_call: TRBV7-8; cdr3_length: 13; d_call: NA; cdr3_aa: CASSLARQGELFF; cdr3_nt: TGTGCCAGCAGCTTAGCAAGACAGGGGGAGCTGTTTTTT
j_call: TRBJ1-1; clone_size: NA; v_call: TRBV7-8; cdr3_length: 17; d_call: NA; cdr3_aa: CASSLLGGGWKDTEAFF; cdr3_nt: TGTGCCAGCAGCTTACTAGGGGGAGGGTGGAAGGACACTGAAGCTTTCTTT
j_call: TRBJ1-1; clone_size: NA; v_call: TRBV30; cdr3_length: 15; d_call: TRBD1; cdr3_aa: CAWSVLRTGSTEAFF; cdr3_nt: TGTGCCTGGAGTGTACTCCGGACAGGGTCGACTGAAGCTTTCTTT
j_call: TRBJ2-3; clone_size: NA; v_call: TRBV6-5; cdr3_length: 15; d_call: NA; cdr3_aa: CASSYSVIRRGTQYF; cdr3_nt: TGTGCCAGCAGTTACTCGGTTATTAGGCGGGGTACGCAGTATTTT
j_call: TRBJ2-3; clone_size: NA; v_call: TRBV5-1; cdr3_length: 17; d_call: TRBD2; cdr3_aa: CASSFRLAGSGADTQYF; cdr3_nt: TGCGCCAGCAGCTTTAGACTAGCGGGGAGTGGGGCAGATACGCAGTATTTT
j_call: TRBJ2-7; clone_size: once; v_call: TRBV18; cdr3_length: 16; d_call: NA; cdr3_aa: CASSSLRTDATYEQYF; cdr3_nt: TGTGCCAGCTCAAGCTTGCGGACAGACGCGACCTACGAGCAGTACTTC
j_call: TRBJ1-3; clone_size: NA; v_call: TRBV6-5; cdr3_length: 16; d_call: NA; cdr3_aa: CASSYSNRRGENTIYF; cdr3_nt: TGTGCCAGCAGTTACTCGAACAGGCGCGGAGAAAACACCATATATTTT
j_call: TRBJ2-5; clone_size: few; v_call: TRBV7-9; cdr3_length: 12; d_call: NA; cdr3_aa: CASWRVGETQYF; cdr3_nt: TGTGCCAGCTGGAGGGTGGGAGAGACCCAGTACTTC
j_call: TRBJ2-1; clone_size: NA; v_call: TRBV5-1; cdr3_length: 16; d_call: TRBD2; cdr3_aa: CASSLAVAGGPNEQFF; cdr3_nt: TGCGCCAGCAGCTTGGCCGTAGCGGGAGGGCCGAATGAGCAGTTCTTC
j_call: TRBJ2-1; clone_size: few; v_call: TRBV14; cdr3_length: 16; d_call: TRBD1; cdr3_aa: CASSAHRGLRNNEQFF; cdr3_nt: TGTGCCAGCAGCGCCCACAGGGGGCTAAGGAACAATGAGCAGTTCTTC
j_call: TRBJ2-7; clone_size: NA; v_call: TRBV7-8; cdr3_length: 12; d_call: NA; cdr3_aa: CASSLREYEQYF; cdr3_nt: TGTGCCAGCAGCTTACGGGAATACGAGCAGTACTTC
j_call: TRBJ2-7; clone_size: NA; v_call: TRBV28; cdr3_length: 20; d_call: TRBD2; cdr3_aa: CASSLTTTEIAGRSSYEQYF; cdr3_nt: TGTGCCAGCAGTTTAACTACGACAGAAATAGCGGGGAGGAGCTCCTACGAGCAGTACTTC
j_call: TRBJ2-5; clone_size: NA; v_call: TRBV5-1; cdr3_length: 15; d_call: NA; cdr3_aa: CASSAEPRVVETQYF; cdr3_nt: TGCGCCAGCAGCGCCGAACCCAGGGTGGTTGAGACCCAGTACTTC
j_call: TRBJ2-7; clone_size: NA; v_call: TRBV5-1; cdr3_length: 17; d_call: TRBD2; cdr3_aa: CASSLELAGVGQDEQYF; cdr3_nt: TGCGCCAGCAGCTTGGAACTAGCGGGAGTCGGTCAGGACGAGCAGTACTTC
j_call: TRBJ1-2; clone_size: NA; v_call: TRBV6-1; cdr3_length: 13; d_call: TRBD1; cdr3_aa: CASSSTGERGYTF; cdr3_nt: TGTGCCAGCAGCAGTACAGGGGAGCGGGGCTACACCTTC
j_call: TRBJ2-1; clone_size: NA; v_call: TRBV6-5; cdr3_length: 12; d_call: NA; cdr3_aa: CASSYGAGEQFF; cdr3_nt: TGTGCCAGCAGTTACGGCGCGGGCGAGCAGTTCTTC
j_call: TRBJ1-4; clone_size: NA; v_call: TRBV27; cdr3_length: 15; d_call: NA; cdr3_aa: CASSLRSQVNEKLFF; cdr3_nt: TGTGCCAGCAGTTTAAGGTCGCAGGTTAATGAAAAACTGTTTTTT
j_call: TRBJ1-4; clone_size: NA; v_call: TRBV7-9; cdr3_length: 16; d_call: NA; cdr3_aa: CASSTRAAGANEKLFF; cdr3_nt: TGTGCCAGCAGCACTAGAGCGGCAGGGGCTAATGAAAAACTGTTTTTT
j_call: TRBJ2-7; clone_size: many; v_call: TRBV2; cdr3_length: 16; d_call: TRBD2; cdr3_aa: CASSELLTSGTYEQYF; cdr3_nt: TGTGCCAGCAGTGAACTTTTAACTAGCGGTACCTACGAGCAGTACTTC
j_call: TRBJ1-5; clone_size: NA; v_call: TRBV7-9; cdr3_length: 14; d_call: NA; cdr3_aa: CSSSRTPSNQPQHF; cdr3_nt: TGTTCCAGCAGCCGGACACCTAGCAATCAGCCCCAGCATTTT
j_call: TRBJ2-7; clone_size: NA; v_call: TRBV4-1; cdr3_length: 13; d_call: NA; cdr3_aa: CASSQAQGYEQYF; cdr3_nt: TGCGCCAGCAGCCAAGCTCAGGGTTACGAGCAGTACTTC
j_call: TRBJ2-3; clone_size: NA; v_call: TRBV7-2; cdr3_length: 15; d_call: NA; cdr3_aa: CASSLFSGNTDTQYF; cdr3_nt: TGTGCCAGCAGCTTATTTAGCGGAAACACAGATACGCAGTATTTT
j_call: TRBJ2-1; clone_size: once; v_call: TRBV25-1; cdr3_length: 15; d_call: NA; cdr3_aa: CASSESLPLHNEQFF; cdr3_nt: TGTGCCAGCAGTGAAAGTCTGCCGCTACACAATGAGCAGTTCTTC
j_call: TRBJ2-3; clone_size: few; v_call: TRBV5-1; cdr3_length: 15; d_call: NA; cdr3_aa: CASSPTSSSTDTQYF; cdr3_nt: TGCGCCAGCAGCCCCACTAGCAGTAGCACAGATACGCAGTATTTT
j_call: TRBJ2-7; clone_size: NA; v_call: TRBV10-2; cdr3_length: 13; d_call: TRBD1; cdr3_aa: CASRGQGPYEQYF; cdr3_nt: TGCGCCAGCAGGGGACAGGGCCCCTACGAGCAGTACTTC
j_call: TRBJ2-1; clone_size: NA; v_call: TRBV5-1; cdr3_length: 15; d_call: NA; cdr3_aa: CASSLYAGTYNEQFF; cdr3_nt: TGCGCCAGCAGCTTGTACGCAGGGACCTACAATGAGCAGTTCTTC
j_call: TRBJ1-1; clone_size: NA; v_call: TRBV10-2; cdr3_length: 11; d_call: NA; cdr3_aa: CASSLGLEAFF; cdr3_nt: TGCGCCAGCAGTCTCGGACTGGAAGCTTTCTTT
j_call: TRBJ2-1; clone_size: NA; v_call: TRBV19; cdr3_length: 18; d_call: NA; cdr3_aa: CASSGRGVRGPSYNEQFF; cdr3_nt: TGTGCCAGTAGTGGCCGGGGGGTCAGGGGGCCTTCCTACAATGAGCAGTTCTTC
j_call: TRBJ2-3; clone_size: NA; v_call: TRBV11-2; cdr3_length: 13; d_call: NA; cdr3_aa: CASSLPGADTQYF; cdr3_nt: TGTGCCAGCAGCCTCCCGGGGGCAGATACGCAGTATTTT
j_call: TRBJ2-1; clone_size: NA; v_call: TRBV28; cdr3_length: 16; d_call: TRBD2; cdr3_aa: CASSLETSGGYNEQFF; cdr3_nt: TGTGCCAGCAGTTTAGAGACTAGCGGGGGCTACAATGAGCAGTTCTTC
j_call: TRBJ1-2; clone_size: NA; v_call: TRBV28; cdr3_length: 13; d_call: TRBD1; cdr3_aa: CASRRQGNYGYTF; cdr3_nt: TGTGCCAGCAGAAGACAGGGAAACTATGGCTACACCTTC
j_call: TRBJ1-5; clone_size: NA; v_call: TRBV6-5; cdr3_length: 15; d_call: TRBD1; cdr3_aa: CASSPGTGLRWPQHF; cdr3_nt: TGTGCCAGCAGTCCCGGGACAGGGCTTAGGTGGCCCCAGCATTTT
j_call: TRBJ2-3; clone_size: once; v_call: TRBV9; cdr3_length: 13; d_call: NA; cdr3_aa: CASSDPRTDTQYF; cdr3_nt: TGTGCCAGCAGCGACCCTAGAACAGATACGCAGTATTTT
j_call: TRBJ1-5; clone_size: NA; v_call: TRBV27; cdr3_length: 14; d_call: TRBD1; cdr3_aa: CASSQTGGGQPQHF; cdr3_nt: TGTGCCAGCAGTCAGACAGGGGGCGGTCAGCCCCAGCATTTT
j_call: TRBJ2-7; clone_size: NA; v_call: TRBV5-1; cdr3_length: 13; d_call: NA; cdr3_aa: CASSLFSSYEQYF; cdr3_nt: TGCGCCAGCAGCTTGTTTTCCTCCTACGAGCAGTACTTC
j_call: TRBJ1-1; clone_size: NA; v_call: TRBV28; cdr3_length: 14; d_call: TRBD1; cdr3_aa: CASSSGQGNTEAFF; cdr3_nt: TGTGCCAGCAGTTCGGGACAGGGGAACACTGAAGCTTTCTTT
j_call: TRBJ2-1; clone_size: NA; v_call: TRBV25-1; cdr3_length: 13; d_call: NA; cdr3_aa: CASSELGVNEQFF; cdr3_nt: TGTGCCAGCAGTGAATTAGGGGTAAATGAGCAGTTCTTC
j_call: TRBJ1-6; clone_size: few; v_call: TRBV7-2; cdr3_length: 15; d_call: NA; cdr3_aa: CASSGRDILNSPLHF; cdr3_nt: TGTGCCAGCAGCGGGAGAGATATTCTCAATTCACCCCTCCACTTT
j_call: TRBJ1-5; clone_size: NA; v_call: TRBV2; cdr3_length: 14; d_call: NA; cdr3_aa: CASSVVQRDQPQHF; cdr3_nt: TGTGCCAGCAGTGTGGTACAGAGGGATCAGCCCCAGCATTTT
j_call: TRBJ2-1; clone_size: NA; v_call: TRBV2; cdr3_length: 15; d_call: TRBD2; cdr3_aa: CASRIGTSGSYGQFF; cdr3_nt: TGTGCCAGCAGGATCGGGACTAGCGGGTCGTACGGGCAGTTCTTC
j_call: TRBJ2-2; clone_size: few; v_call: TRBV27; cdr3_length: 13; d_call: NA; cdr3_aa: CASSLTSTGELFF; cdr3_nt: TGTGCCAGCAGTTTAACATCTACCGGGGAGCTGTTTTTT
j_call: TRBJ2-1; clone_size: NA; v_call: TRBV6-5; cdr3_length: 14; d_call: NA; cdr3_aa: CASSYSSGDNEQFF; cdr3_nt: TGTGCCAGCAGTTACTCTTCGGGTGACAATGAGCAGTTCTTC
j_call: TRBJ1-2; clone_size: few; v_call: TRBV19; cdr3_length: 16; d_call: TRBD1; cdr3_aa: CASSPSGTVANYGYTF; cdr3_nt: TGTGCCAGTAGTCCTTCCGGGACAGTAGCTAACTATGGCTACACCTTC
j_call: TRBJ2-5; clone_size: few; v_call: TRBV6-1; cdr3_length: 15; d_call: NA; cdr3_aa: CASSAPTIAQETQYF; cdr3_nt: TGTGCCAGCAGTGCCCCGACTATAGCTCAAGAGACCCAGTACTTC
j_call: TRBJ2-7; clone_size: NA; v_call: TRBV28; cdr3_length: 16; d_call: TRBD2; cdr3_aa: CASSLLRTSASYEQYF; cdr3_nt: TGTGCCAGCAGTTTGCTTCGTACTAGCGCCTCCTACGAGCAGTACTTC
j_call: TRBJ2-2; clone_size: NA; v_call: TRBV4-1; cdr3_length: 16; d_call: NA; cdr3_aa: CASSQLRGAGTGELFF; cdr3_nt: TGCGCCAGCAGCCAATTACGAGGCGCCGGGACCGGGGAGCTGTTTTTT
j_call: TRBJ1-1; clone_size: NA; v_call: TRBV18; cdr3_length: 13; d_call: TRBD1; cdr3_aa: CASSPTGGNEAFF; cdr3_nt: TGTGCCAGCTCACCGACAGGGGGGAATGAAGCTTTCTTT
j_call: TRBJ2-3; clone_size: NA; v_call: TRBV10-3; cdr3_length: 18; d_call: TRBD2; cdr3_aa: CAISESRLAGGPTDTQYF; cdr3_nt: TGTGCCATCAGTGAGTCTAGACTAGCGGGAGGGCCCACAGATACGCAGTATTTT
j_call: TRBJ2-7; clone_size: NA; v_call: TRBV7-9; cdr3_length: 16; d_call: TRBD2; cdr3_aa: CASSLGLADPSYEQYF; cdr3_nt: TGTGCCAGCAGCTTAGGGCTAGCGGACCCCTCCTACGAGCAGTACTTC